The 25 T cell receptor beta chains presented below share a single source sample, sequenced in a study of brain T cells in children with intractable seizures. Only cases whose brain tissue showed the highest T cell transcript signatures were sequenced. Assay used: immunoSEQ multiplex PCR; TCRdb lists only in-frame clones, some missing. The data show about 7,400 clones, roughly 73% seen once. The input for sequencing was resected brain tissue, taken at surgery. The receptors were gathered from a boy younger than two with tuberous sclerosis and intractable seizures.

CDR3 bases: TGTGCCAGCGGGGACAGGGAACTGAACACTGAAGCTTTCTTT. It encodes CASGDRELNTEAFF. The chain combines TRBV25-1 with TRBJ1-1; 9 nucleotides agree with TRBD1. The CDR3 extends over 14 amino acids. V was clipped by 8 bases and J by 0 bases; unmatched bases: 4. Germline CDR1 is MGHDK and CDR2 is SYGVNS.

DNA of the CDR3: TGTGCCAGCAGTCCGCTAGCGGGAGGCCACAATGAGCAGTTCTTC. Its protein is CASSPLAGGHNEQFF. V and J are TRBV27 and TRBJ2-1; 11 nucleotides agree with TRBD2. Looked up from germline, CDR1 is MNHEY and CDR2 is SMNVEV (reference sequence). The V segment lost 5 bases and the J segment 5 bases; nucleotides outside the gene matches: 5. The length of the CDR3 is 15 residues.

This chain connects TRBV5-4 to TRBJ2-7; perhaps TRBD2 as D (6 bases). The CDR3 covers 15 residues. Trimming shortened V by 5 bases and J by 4 bases, and 19 bases separated the two germline ends. Germline values: CDR1 SGHNT, CDR2 YYREEE (reference sequence). CDR3 region: CASSRGVAETYEQYF. The CDR3 DNA reads TGTGCCAGCAGTCGCGGAGTAGCGGAAACGTACGAGCAGTACTTC.

The chain combines TRBV6-6 with TRBJ1-1; D may be TRBD1 (5 bases). In germline, CDR1 is MNHNY, CDR2 SVGAGI (reference sequence). V gave up 10 bases and J gave up 1 base, with 19 bases separating them. The CDR3 is 15 residues long. CDR3 protein: CAITPVGGRNTEAFF. CDR3 nucleotides: TGTGCCATCACTCCTGTCGGGGGGAGGAACACTGAAGCTTTCTTT.

The chain is built from TRBV6-6 and TRBJ2-1; D could derive from TRBD1 or TRBD2 (5 bases each). CDR1 and CDR2 (germline): MNHNY, SVGAGI (reference sequence). Trimming took off 11 bases at V and 12 bases at J, with 32 bases between the two ends. This CDR3 region has 16 residues. For the CDR3, the DNA is TGTGCCCTCATACCACCCCCCGGGACCCCTAATCTCGGGCAGTTCTTC. Its protein product is CALIPPPGTPNLGQFF.

The CDR3 coding sequence is TGTGCCAGCAGCTCCTTTAGCGGGAGGGCCTACGAGCAGTACTTC. Amino acid sequence: CASSSFSGRAYEQYF. The chain uses TRBV7-8 and TRBJ2-7; 11 bases map to TRBD2. CDR1 SGHVS and CDR2 FQNEAQ come from the germline V gene. The CDR3 is 15 amino acids. J was trimmed by 2 bases and V by 4 bases; bases with no gene match: 4.

This clone was seen more than once but under ten times. The V call is TRBV19, the J call TRBJ2-7; TRBD2 aligns across 11 bases. J lost 2 bases, V lost 5 bases, and 8 bases had no gene match. CDR1 LNHDA and CDR2 SQIVND come from the germline V gene (reference sequence). The CDR3 is 16 amino acids. The CDR3 region is CASSSLAGVPTYEQYF. DNA of the CDR3: TGTGCCAGTAGTTCACTAGCGGGAGTCCCTACCTACGAGCAGTACTTC.

The V call is TRBV30, the J call TRBJ2-1, with 7 bases identical to TRBD2. This CDR3 is built from 13 residues. V lost 4 bases to trimming and J lost 1 base; unmatched junction nucleotides: 1. Germline CDR1 and CDR2: GTSNPN and SVGIG (reference sequence). The CDR3 here is CAWTSGSYNEQFF. DNA of the CDR3: TGTGCCTGGACTAGCGGATCCTACAATGAGCAGTTCTTC.

This clone was picked up one time. V is TRBV30 and J is TRBJ2-2; 10 bases map to TRBD2. V gave up 0 bases and J gave up 1 base; unmatched junction bases: 5. The CDR3 contains 17 residues. CDR1 GTSNPN and CDR2 SVGIG come from the germline V gene (reference sequence). The CDR3 protein is CAWSVLAGVMNTGELFF. The DNA of the CDR3 is TGTGCCTGGAGTGTCCTAGCGGGAGTGATGAACACCGGGGAGCTGTTTTTT.

This clone is labeled medium-sized (0.01 to 0.1%). The chain uses TRBV6-6 and TRBJ1-5, with no clear D. CDR3 length: 10 amino acids. The V end was cut by 0 bases, the J end by 9 bases, with 0 bases between. Germline CDR1 is MNHNY and CDR2 is SVGAGI (reference sequence). The CDR3 DNA sequence: TGTGCCAGCAGTTACTCGCCCCAGCATTTT. Protein: CASSYSPQHF.

The J gene is TRBJ2-1, the V gene TRBV11-3, with D hard to call. Germline V gene sequence: CDR1 SGHNT, CDR2 YENEEA. The CDR3 runs 12 residues. V was clipped by 6 bases and J by 4 bases, with 7 bases between them. The CDR3 here is CASSNPYNEQFF. CDR3 bases: TGTGCCAGCAGTAACCCGTACAATGAGCAGTTCTTC.

Here the CDR3 reads CASSLLTTPVEQFF. CDR3 DNA: TGTGCCAGCAGCTTGTTGACTACCCCCGTTGAGCAGTTCTTC. The chain recombines TRBV28 with TRBJ2-1, with D possibly TRBD2 on 5 matching bases. Germline CDR1 and CDR2: MDHEN and SYDVKM. Trimming removed 6 bases at V and 9 bases at J, with 18 bases between. This CDR3 has 14 residues.

This sequence joins TRBV14 and TRBJ1-1, with D hard to call. Germline assignment: CDR1 SGHDN and CDR2 FVKESK. This CDR3 has 14 residues. Deletions cut 3 bases from V and 4 bases from J, with 12 bases between. The CDR3 DNA is TGTGCCAGCAGCCACAGGTATCTTAGCACTGAAGCTTTCTTT. Protein product: CASSHRYLSTEAFF.

V is TRBV6-5 and J is TRBJ2-5, with 7 bases fitting TRBD2. Trimming at V came to 8 bases and at J to 7 bases, leaving 1 base not matched to a gene. The V gene's germline CDR1 is MNHEY and CDR2 SVGAGI. CDR3 length equals 10 residues. CDR3 bases: TGTGCCAGCGGGGGGGGGACCCAGTACTTC. Translation gives CASGGGTQYF.

The chain uses TRBV10-3 and TRBJ2-3; 13 nucleotides match TRBD2. In germline, CDR1 is ENHRY, CDR2 SYGVKD. The V segment lost 6 bases and the J segment 1 base; nucleotides outside the gene matches: 4. The CDR3 has 16 amino acids. CDR3 region: CAIRQGLAGRTDTQYF. CDR3 nucleotide sequence: TGTGCCATCAGACAGGGACTAGCGGGACGCACAGATACGCAGTATTTT.

The J gene is TRBJ2-7, the V gene TRBV7-3; TRBD2 agrees at 9 bases. Germline CDR1 reads SGHTA; CDR2 reads FQGTGA. The CDR3 runs to 13 residues. The junction had 5 bases not matched to a gene; V was cut back by 8 bases and J by 3 bases. The DNA for the CDR3 is TGTGCCAGCTCTAGCGGGATTAACTACGAGCAGTACTTC. This sequence encodes CASSSGINYEQYF.

This clone was detected only once. In nucleotides, the CDR3 is TGTGCCAGCGTCCCCAGCCTATGGTATGAAAAACTGTTTTTT. As protein: CASVPSLWYEKLFF. The genes are TRBV6-4 and TRBJ1-4; D gene ambiguous. The germline V gene encodes CDR1 MRHNA and CDR2 SNTAGT. The CDR3 runs to 14 residues. Trimming left V 8 bases short and J 6 bases short, with 16 bases between.

The chain couples TRBV2 to TRBJ2-7, with a tentative D call TRBD1 (6 bases). The V and J ends lost 5 bases and 5 bases respectively, with 13 bases between them. The CDR3 extends over 13 amino acids. CDR1 and CDR2 (germline): SNHLY, FYNNEI. The CDR3 region has the DNA TGTGCCAGCAGTAACAGGGAGATTCACGAGCAGTACTTC. Protein: CASSNREIHEQYF.

The chain employs TRBV2 and TRBJ1-1, with D possibly matching TRBD1 (6 bases). CDR1 and CDR2 from the germline V gene are SNHLY and FYNNEI. This CDR3 region has 15 residues. Trimming took off 5 bases at V and 3 bases at J, with 16 bases between the two ends. CDR3 in DNA: TGTGCCAGCAGTCTTATACAGGGAGGGGACACTGAAGCTTTCTTT. Translation: CASSLIQGGDTEAFF.

This clone was counted a single time. Sequence at one end of the junction differs from germline and may be a read error. This chain uses TRBV7-9 with TRBJ2-2, with D perhaps TRBD2 (6 bases). Germline lookup yields CDR1 SEHNR and CDR2 FQNEAQ (reference sequence). This CDR3 region has 17 residues. As DNA, the CDR3 is TGTGCCAGCAGCTTTCGAGGGGACCCTCTAAACACCGGGGGGCTGTTTTTT. This translates into CASSFRGDPLNTGGLFF.

The J gene is TRBJ1-5, the V gene TRBV19; D perhaps matches TRBD1 (5 bases). Looked up from germline, CDR1 is LNHDA and CDR2 is SQIVND (reference sequence). V shed 3 bases and J shed 2 bases, with 14 bases lying between them. The CDR3 covers 16 residues. CDR3 region: CASSIDWQGGNQPQHF. CDR3 nucleotide sequence: TGTGCCAGTAGTATTGATTGGCAGGGCGGCAATCAGCCCCAGCATTTT.

CDR3 bases: TGTGCCAGCAGCCCGGGACCCCCATACGAGCAGTACTTC. It encodes CASSPGPPYEQYF. This rearrangement joins TRBV7-9 to TRBJ2-7; D could derive from TRBD1 or TRBD2 (5 bases each). Germline V gene data show CDR1 as SEHNR and CDR2 as FQNEAQ (reference sequence). V lost 5 bases to trimming and J lost 4 bases, with 12 bases between them. CDR3 length: 13 residues.

This clone was seen only a few times. The chain is built from TRBV18 and TRBJ1-2, with 7 nucleotides matching TRBD1. Germline assignment: CDR1 KGHSH and CDR2 LQKENI. The CDR3 length is 14 residues. The V gene end was trimmed by 0 bases and the J gene end by 5 bases; junction bases not matched to a gene: 3. Written as DNA, the CDR3 is TGTGCCAGCTCACCACCACAGGGGACATATGGCTACACCTTC. Translated, it gives CASSPPQGTYGYTF.

This chain uses TRBV12-3 or TRBV12-4 with TRBJ2-5, with no clear D. Trimming removed 1 base at V and 4 bases at J, with 4 bases between. CDR3 size: 12 residues. The CDR3 DNA follows: TGTGCCAGCAGTTTAGGGGTAGAGACCCAGTACTTC. Its protein product is CASSLGVETQYF.

The chain has TRBV6-4 and TRBJ2-1; TRBD2 matches 9 bases. The CDR3 is made up of 15 amino acids. The V and J ends lost 0 bases and 8 bases, in that order; junction bases with no gene match: 5. Germline V gives CDR1 MRHNA, CDR2 SNTAGT. The CDR3 bases are TGTGCCAGCAGTGACTCGCGCGGGGGGGCCCATGAGCAGTTCTTC. It translates to CASSDSRGGAHEQFF.